This passage covers 25 T cell receptor beta chains from one sample sequenced in a study of T-cell reconstitution after alpha-beta-depleted transplantation in children (TCRdb year 2016). Receptors were amplified or captured by PCR. Sequenced using an Illumina HiSeq 2500. TCR library preparation used molecular barcoding, with unique molecular identifiers applied to normalize quantification of the TCRbeta repertoire. TCRdb trimmed the raw reads at Q25, called clones with MiXCR and kept productive beta chains. Rows matching on CDR3 protein sequence are summarized as one entry with the most common DNA and genes. Counted in this sample were hundreds of thousands of distinct CDR3 sequences; approximately 17% of them appeared once. 0.85% to 1.3% of the sample comes from the top ten. Sequenced material: PBMCs from the stem cell graft donor, taken from the stem cell graft. The receptors originated from a human donor who donated a stem cell graft to a child with acute myeloid leukemia.

In its sample, this clonotype was seen many times. This chain links TRBV10-3 with TRBJ2-1; D is undetermined. Germline CDR1 ENHRY, CDR2 SYGVKD. The CDR3 has 11 residues. V lost 3 bases and J lost 6, with 3 bases in between. The CDR3 sequence: CAISDFNEQFF. CDR3 in DNA: TGTGCCATCAGTGATTTCAATGAGCAGTTCTTC.

This rearrangement joins TRBV20-1 to TRBJ2-4; D possibly corresponds to TRBD2 (7 bases). The V gene's germline CDR1 is DFQATT and CDR2 SNEGSKA (reference sequence). Trimming left V 8 bases short and J 7 bases short, with 30 bases between. CDR3 length equals 17 residues. The DNA of the CDR3 is TGCAGTATCAGAGGGGGGGCAGGCTTCCTTGGTCTGAACATTCAGTACTTC. It specifies CSIRGGAGFLGLNIQYF.

This clonotype showed up many times. This rearrangement joins TRBV5-6 to TRBJ2-3; 12 positions agree with TRBD1. CDR1 and CDR2 from the germline V gene are SGHDT and YYEEEE. V dropped 4 bases and J dropped 5; count of bases not matched to a gene: 5. The CDR3 runs to 15 residues. CDR3 in amino acids: CASSAGQGAGDTQYF. For the CDR3, the DNA is TGTGCCAGCAGCGCGGGACAGGGGGCGGGAGATACGCAGTATTTT.

V gene TRBV30 combines with J gene TRBJ2-7; 8 nucleotides align to TRBD2. With V trimmed by 3 bases and J by 7 bases, 11 bases remained unmatched. The CDR3 contains 14 residues. In germline, CDR1 is GTSNPN, CDR2 SVGIG (reference sequence). The CDR3 loop reads CAWRGSGGPLEQYF. CDR3 nucleotides: TGTGCCTGGAGAGGGAGCGGGGGACCTCTTGAGCAGTACTTC. The full variable domain, completed using reference TRBV30 and TRBJ2-7, is SQTIHQWPATLVQPVGSPLSLECTVEGTSNPNLYWYRQAAGRGLQLLFYSVGIGQISSEVPQNLSASRPQDRQFILSSKKLLLSDSGFYLCAWRGSGGPLEQYFGPGTRLTVT.

For the CDR3, the DNA is TGCAGTGTCCCAGGGGGCGAAATGGCTGGAAACACCATATATTTT. It encodes CSVPGGEMAGNTIYF. This rearrangement joins TRBV20-1 to TRBJ1-3; TRBD1 matches 8 bases. CDR1 and CDR2 (germline): DFQATT, SNEGSKA (reference sequence). J was trimmed by 2 bases and V by 7 bases; bases with no gene match: 10. The CDR3 is 15 amino acids.

In this sample, this clonotype turned up many times. The rearrangement uses TRBV12-3 or TRBV12-4 and TRBJ1-2; no clear D gene. Trimming stripped 2 bases from V and 2 bases from J, with 6 bases between. CDR3 length equals 13 residues. The CDR3 spells CASSLSGNYGYTF. The DNA for the CDR3 is TGTGCCAGCAGTTTATCGGGGAACTATGGCTACACCTTC.

This clonotype was recorded a few times. The V and J genes are TRBV6-5 and TRBJ1-3, with TRBD1 identical over 7 bases. The CDR3 spans 15 residues. Unmatched junction bases numbered 4, after V lost 4 bases and J lost 1 base. Germline V gene sequence: CDR1 MNHEY, CDR2 SVGAGI. Here the CDR3 DNA reads TGTGCCAGCAGTTTGAACAGGGGATCTGGAAACACCATATATTTT. It encodes CASSLNRGSGNTIYF.

This clonotype was seen repeatedly, ten times or more. V is TRBV20-1 and J is TRBJ2-2; 10 bases are a match to TRBD2. The CDR3 contains 15 residues. CDR1 is DFQATT, CDR2 SNEGSKA, per germline (reference sequence). After removal of 6 bases from V and 5 bases from J, the junction contained 9 bases not matched to a gene. This CDR3 is CSALPLAGATGELFF. DNA of the CDR3: TGCAGTGCCCTCCCTCTAGCGGGGGCGACCGGGGAGCTGTTTTTT.

In nucleotides, the CDR3 is TGTGCCAGCATCTCAGCAGGCAGCAACAATGAGCAGTTCTTC. It encodes CASISAGSNNEQFF. The chain is built from TRBV7-9 and TRBJ2-1; D is undetermined. Trimming removed 7 bases from V and 5 bases from J, with 15 bases in between. Germline CDR1 SEHNR, CDR2 FQNEAQ (reference sequence). CDR3 size: 14 residues.

This clonotype was detected a few times. The chain has TRBV6-2 or TRBV6-3 and TRBJ1-1, with 7 bases identical to TRBD1. The V and J ends lost 2 bases and 7 bases, in that order; junction bases with no gene match: 10. This CDR3 spans 15 amino acids. Germline V gene sequence: CDR1 MNHEY, CDR2 SVGEGT. The CDR3 region is CASSYPPDRPYEAFF. The DNA of the CDR3 is TGTGCCAGCAGTTACCCTCCGGACAGGCCTTATGAAGCTTTCTTT.

This clonotype was counted a few times. The chain uses TRBV12-3 or TRBV12-4 and TRBJ2-4; D might be TRBD1 (5 bases). The CDR3 is made up of 14 amino acids. V was trimmed by 3 bases and J by 2 bases, leaving 8 bases between them. The CDR3 DNA sequence: TGTGCCAGCAGTTTCCAGGGTACCAAAAACATTCAGTACTTC. This gives the protein CASSFQGTKNIQYF.

The rearrangement uses TRBV4-1 and TRBJ2-1; D is possibly TRBD1 (6 bases). Germline V gene data show CDR1 as MGHRA and CDR2 as YSYEKL. This CDR3 has 16 amino acids. The V end lost 0 bases, the J end lost 6 bases, and 15 bases lay between the germline ends. The CDR3 DNA sequence: TGCGCCAGCAGCCAAGAGAGAGCAGGGGTGGGCAATGAGCAGTTCTTC. The encoded protein is CASSQERAGVGNEQFF.

This clonotype was counted many times. This chain joins TRBV5-5 and TRBJ2-3, with D perhaps given as TRBD1 or TRBD2 (5 bases each). Per germline, CDR1 SGHKS and CDR2 YYEKEE (reference sequence). The length of the CDR3 is 13 residues. Between the trimmed V and J ends, which lost 5 bases and 4 bases, there was a span of 11 bases. CDR3 loop: CASSFRGSDTQYF. CDR3 DNA sequence: TGTGCCAGCAGTTTCCGGGGCTCAGATACGCAGTATTTT.

This chain links TRBV2 with TRBJ2-3; 8 bases are shared with TRBD1. There are 14 residues in the CDR3. The trim removed 8 bases at V and 4 bases at J, leaving 8 bases unmatched. Germline V lookup: CDR1 SNHLY, CDR2 FYNNEI. CDR3 in amino acids: CASRLRGLPDTQYF. The CDR3 DNA sequence: TGTGCCAGCCGACTCAGGGGGCTACCAGATACGCAGTATTTT.

This clonotype was seen more than once but under ten times. V usage is TRBV7-2 and J usage is TRBJ2-7; D remains unclear. The CDR3 is made up of 14 amino acids. Per germline, CDR1 SGHTA and CDR2 FQGNSA. V lost 5 bases to trimming and J lost 4 bases, with 15 bases between them. The CDR3 loop is CASSPRVDSYEQYF. Written as DNA, the CDR3 is TGTGCCAGCAGCCCCCGGGTCGATTCATACGAGCAGTACTTC.

This chain connects TRBV20-1 to TRBJ2-7; 7 nucleotides agree with TRBD1. The germline V gene encodes CDR1 DFQATT and CDR2 SNEGSKA (reference sequence). The CDR3 is 13 amino acids. V dropped 5 bases and J dropped 2; count of bases not matched to a gene: 6. DNA of the CDR3: TGCAGTGCTTTCTCCGGGACAGCCTACGAGCAGTACTTC. Its translation is CSAFSGTAYEQYF.

The sample holds a few counts of this clonotype. This rearrangement joins TRBV15 to TRBJ2-2; D not certain. V was pared by 0 bases and J by 5 bases, with 13 bases between. CDR1 and CDR2 (germline): LNHNV, YYDKDF (reference sequence). The CDR3 is 16 amino acids. The DNA for the CDR3 is TGTGCCACCAGCAGAGATCGGGCCTCATTTACCGGGGAGCTGTTTTTT. Its protein is CATSRDRASFTGELFF.

The chain recombines TRBV7-9 with TRBJ2-7; 14 nucleotides agree with TRBD2. Germline V CDR1 and CDR2: SEHNR, FQNEAQ (reference sequence). Trimming took 6 bases from V and 4 from J; bases not matched to a gene: 8. CDR3 length: 16 residues. CDR3 DNA: TGTGCCAGCAGACCCGGGACTAGCGGGGGCGCGTACGAGCAGTACTTC. Amino acids: CASRPGTSGGAYEQYF.

The chain combines TRBV11-2 with TRBJ2-7, with D possibly being TRBD1 or TRBD2 (6 bases each). The ends were cut back, 1 base at V and 1 base at J, with 11 bases in the middle. CDR3 length equals 15 residues. Germline assignment: CDR1 SGHAT and CDR2 FQNNGV. The CDR3 DNA sequence: TGTGCCAGCAGCTTAGTACAGGGAGGTTCCTACGAGCAGTACTTC. Translation gives CASSLVQGGSYEQYF.

This clonotype was detected many times. This chain connects TRBV10-2 to TRBJ2-7; 11 positions match TRBD1. Germline-derived CDR1 and CDR2 are WSHSY and SAAADI. Trimming took 7 bases from V and 6 from J; bases not matched to a gene: 5. This CDR3 has 13 residues. The DNA for the CDR3 is TGCGCCAGCAATTCCGGGACAGGGGGCGAGCAGTACGTC. As protein: CASNSGTGGEQYV.

The sample holds many counts of this clonotype. The genes are TRBV29-1 and TRBJ2-1; perhaps TRBD1 as D (6 bases). This CDR3 has 13 residues. The germline CDR1 and CDR2 sequences are SQVTM and ANQGSEA. V dropped 7 bases and J dropped 6 bases, with 16 bases sitting between them. The CDR3 DNA reads as TGCAGCGCGAAAGAGGACAGTCCCAATGAGCAGTTCTTC. It yields the protein CSAKEDSPNEQFF.

J is TRBJ2-1 and V is TRBV7-2; no definite D call. The germline gives CDR1 SGHTA, CDR2 FQGNSA. The CDR3 is 16 residues long. Trimming stripped 3 bases from V and 0 bases from J, with 12 bases between. This chain's CDR3 is CASSFSRVVSYNEQFF. The CDR3 DNA reads TGTGCCAGCAGCTTCAGCAGAGTTGTCTCCTACAATGAGCAGTTCTTC.

This clonotype was seen many times. The V gene is TRBV30, the J gene TRBJ2-5; the D gene is possibly TRBD1 (6 bases). Trimming took off 0 bases at V and 3 bases at J, with 14 bases between the two ends. This CDR3 is 15 amino acids long. The V gene's germline CDR1 is GTSNPN and CDR2 SVGIG (reference sequence). CDR3: CAWSVGPRTEETQYF. CDR3 in DNA: TGTGCCTGGAGTGTGGGACCCCGGACAGAAGAGACCCAGTACTTC. The entire variable domain, with the rest obtained from reference TRBV30 and TRBJ2-5, is as follows: SQTIHQWPATLVQPVGSPLSLECTVEGTSNPNLYWYRQAAGRGLQLLFYSVGIGQISSEVPQNLSASRPQDRQFILSSKKLLLSDSGFYLCAWSVGPRTEETQYFGPGTRLLVL.

This clonotype has more than one count but fewer than ten. The gene calls are TRBV7-7 and TRBJ2-5; TRBD1 agrees at 8 bases. The CDR3 covers 15 residues. The V and J ends lost 5 bases and 2 bases, in that order; junction bases with no gene match: 7. Per germline, CDR1 SSHAT and CDR2 FNYEAQ (reference sequence). CDR3 residues: CASSPAGTGQETQYF. The CDR3 DNA sequence: TGTGCCAGCAGCCCGGCCGGGACAGGTCAAGAGACCCAGTACTTC.

This clonotype was seen ten or more times. The chain carries TRBV20-1 and TRBJ2-1, with D perhaps matching TRBD2 (6 bases). Trimming pared 3 bases from V and 0 bases from J, leaving 9 bases between. Germline CDR1 DFQATT, CDR2 SNEGSKA (reference sequence). The length of the CDR3 is 14 residues. CDR3 loop: CSASGGRSYNEQFF. CDR3 DNA sequence: TGCAGTGCTAGCGGGGGACGCTCCTACAATGAGCAGTTCTTC.